Following are 10 T cell receptor beta chains from one sample sequenced in a study of blood T cell repertoires in COVID-19. Some clones are missing from TCRdb's copy, which holds only in-frame ones; the method was immunoSEQ multiplex PCR. The table records some 83,000 clones, more than 75% of them present only once. Sequenced: peripheral blood. These receptors were collected from a man older than 75 with active or convalescent COVID-19.

This chain uses TRBV25-1 with TRBJ1-6; the D is unclear. The CDR3 is 13 amino acids. Trimming removed 8 bases from V and 11 bases from J, with 16 bases in between. Per germline, CDR1 MGHDK and CDR2 SYGVNS. The CDR3 coding sequence is TGTGCCAGCGCCTCCGGGGATTGGGCACCCCTCCACTTT. Its translation is CASASGDWAPLHF.

J is TRBJ2-3 and V is TRBV5-1, with TRBD2 identical over 11 bases. The ends lost 1 base at V and 4 bases at J; junction bases unmatched: 5. Per the germline V gene, CDR1 is SGHRS and CDR2 is YFSETQ. The CDR3 covers 16 residues. The CDR3 region has the DNA TGCGCCAGCAGCTTGCAACTAGCGGGGGTCGCAGATACGCAGTATTTT. Translation gives CASSLQLAGVADTQYF. The full variable domain, in which reference TRBV5-1 and TRBJ2-3 provide the parts outside the CDR3, is KAGVTQTPRYLIKTRGQQVTLSCSPISGHRSVSWYQQTPGQGLQFLFEYFSETQRNKGNFPGRFSGRQFSNSRSEMNVSTLELGDSALYLCASSLQLAGVADTQYFGPGTRLTVL.

This clone was observed a single time. The chain uses TRBV24-1 and TRBJ1-1, with 7 positions matching TRBD1. CDR1 KGHDR and CDR2 SFDVKD come from the germline V gene. Trimming took 3 bases from V and 2 from J; bases not matched to a gene: 8. The CDR3 is 16 amino acids. The CDR3 region has the DNA TGTGCCACCAGTGATCGTACGCCAGGGGGTAACACTGAAGCTTTCTTT. As protein: CATSDRTPGGNTEAFF.

This clone is a singleton in its sample. The chain links TRBV28 to TRBJ1-6; D uncertain. The CDR3 is made up of 16 amino acids. The V and J ends lost 6 bases and 8 bases respectively, with 20 bases between them. Looked up from germline, CDR1 is MDHEN and CDR2 is SYDVKM. CDR3 amino acids: CASSRSIGVPDSPLHF. For the CDR3, the DNA is TGTGCCAGCAGCCGAAGTATCGGAGTCCCAGATTCACCCCTCCACTTT.

This rearrangement joins TRBV6-5 to TRBJ2-1; 7 bases are shared with TRBD1. The ends lost 6 bases at V and 10 bases at J; junction bases unmatched: 9. The CDR3 covers 13 residues. Germline CDR1 MNHEY, CDR2 SVGAGI. The CDR3 DNA reads as TGTGCCAGCAGGCAGACAGGGCGATGGGAGCAGTTCTTC. Its protein product is CASRQTGRWEQFF.

The chain carries TRBV11-3 and TRBJ1-4; the D gene is possibly TRBD1 (5 bases). Deletions cut 3 bases from V and 16 bases from J, with 15 bases between. The CDR3 is 12 residues long. CDR1 and CDR2 (germline): SGHNT, YENEEA. CDR3 bases: TGTGCCAGCAGCTTTAATGGCCAGGGTCCGTTTTTT. It is translated as CASSFNGQGPFF. The variable domain in full, with the rest retrieved from reference TRBV11-3 and TRBJ1-4, is EAGVVQSPRYKIIEKKQPVAFWCNPISGHNTLYWYLQNLGQGPELLIRYENEEAVDDSQLPKDRFSAERLKGVDSTLKIQPAELGDSAVYLCASSFNGQGPFFGSGTQLSVL.

The chain has TRBV19 and TRBJ1-1, with TRBD1 matching over 11 bases. V lost 6 bases to trimming and J lost 8 bases; unmatched junction nucleotides: 5. The CDR3 length is 13 residues. CDR1 and CDR2 from the germline V gene are LNHDA and SQIVND (reference sequence). For the CDR3, the DNA is TGTGCCAGTAGGCGGACAGGGGGCTGGGAAGCTTTCTTT. Translating gives CASRRTGGWEAFF.

The genes are TRBV5-5 and TRBJ2-5; maybe TRBD2 (6 bases). The germline gives CDR1 SGHKS, CDR2 YYEKEE (reference sequence). CDR3 size: 13 residues. Trimming took 0 bases from V and 5 from J, leaving 8 bases between them. The CDR3 spells CASSLAAGETQYF. CDR3 DNA: TGTGCCAGCAGCTTGGCCGCGGGGGAGACCCAGTACTTC.

This chain links TRBV3-1 (or the pseudogene TRBV3-2) with TRBJ1-1; D possibly corresponds to TRBD1 (5 bases). V lost 5 bases and J 5 bases, leaving 15 bases between the germline ends. CDR1 and CDR2 (germline): LGHDT, YNNKEL (reference sequence). The CDR3 covers 14 residues. CDR3 in DNA: TGTGCCAGCAGCTCTACGGGCAGGGCTACTGAAGCTTTCTTT. Its protein product is CASSSTGRATEAFF.

The chain has TRBV5-6 and TRBJ2-1; D possibly corresponds to TRBD1 (6 bases). The CDR3 contains 17 residues. CDR1 and CDR2 from the germline V gene are SGHDT and YYEEEE. V gave up 4 bases and J gave up 2 bases, with 19 bases separating them. CDR3 sequence reads: CASSPTVGTQPYNEQFF. The CDR3 nucleotides read TGTGCCAGCAGCCCGACGGTCGGGACACAACCCTACAATGAGCAGTTCTTC.